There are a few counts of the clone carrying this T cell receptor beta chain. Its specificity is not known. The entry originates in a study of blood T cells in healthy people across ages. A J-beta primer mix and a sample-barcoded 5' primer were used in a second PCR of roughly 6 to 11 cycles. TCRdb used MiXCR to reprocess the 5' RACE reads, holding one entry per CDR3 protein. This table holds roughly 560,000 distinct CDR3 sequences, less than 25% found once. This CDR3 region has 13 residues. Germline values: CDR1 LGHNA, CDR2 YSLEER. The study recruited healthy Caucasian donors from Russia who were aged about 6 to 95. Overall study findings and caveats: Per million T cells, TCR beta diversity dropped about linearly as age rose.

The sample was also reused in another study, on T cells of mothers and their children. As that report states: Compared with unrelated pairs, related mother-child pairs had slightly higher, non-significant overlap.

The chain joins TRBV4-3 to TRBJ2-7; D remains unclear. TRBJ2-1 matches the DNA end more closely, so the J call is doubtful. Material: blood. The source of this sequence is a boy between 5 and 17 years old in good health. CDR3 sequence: CASSQDSSREQFF. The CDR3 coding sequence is TGCGCCAGCAGCCAAGATTCTTCCCGTGAGCAGTTCTTC.